The present entry profiles one T cell receptor beta chain with its context. The antigen it recognizes is unknown. There are no base qualities to consult, and no much larger clone falls within one base. According to the germline V gene, CDR1 reads SGHNT and CDR2 reads YENEEA. V is shortened by 6 bases, J by 5 bases, and the region joining them spans 13 bases. The CDR3, from cysteine to phenylalanine, totals 14 residues. Only the CDR3 part of the read is kept: 42 bases, read in frame from the first base. Whole blood was collected in K2EDTA tubes by collaborating institutions according to the institutions' own protocols. For TCRbeta analysis, collaborators shipped samples in one of three forms: frozen whole blood, isolated PBMCs, or DNA extracted from either of those sample types. TCRbeta CDR3 regions were amplified from genomic DNA by means of the immunoSEQ Assay, a bias-controlled multiplex PCR. The paper's processing steps were these. The number of nucleated cells in each sample was estimated by amplification of reference gene primers within the assay. To quantify the absolute abundance of each unique TCRbeta CDR3 rearrangement, sequence reads were collapsed and filtered. For each sample, productive Simpson clonality was calculated as the square root of Simpson's diversity index over productive rearrangements. Held by TCRdb, this immuneACCESS table contains in-frame sequences only and omits some clones. Under half of the omission traces to an unresolved V gene where checked; the cause of the rest is unknown. Clone size and the V and J calls come from that table; the DNA yielded D and trimming. This sample comprises about 87,000 clones, over 80% of them detected only once. The ten most abundant clones make up less than 2.5% of the sample.

The record originates from a study of blood T cell repertoires in COVID-19 (dated by TCRdb to 2020 to 2021). General notes on the study: Samples from collaborators originated in the United States, Italy and Spain and spanned both the acute and convalescent phases of COVID-19. The material from the prospective study consisted of cDNA or gDNA derived from T cells, B-cell-depleted T cells, or PBMCs. The dataset comprised deeply sampled blood TCRbeta repertoires from subjects exposed to, actively infected with, or recovered from COVID-19. The repertoires were released in a freely available public database meant as a resource for research on the immune response to SARS-CoV-2. The samples were drawn from the first 160 participants of the ongoing ImmuneRACE study and from under 1,500 subjects provided by 6 global collaborators. A de-identified subject ID, COVID-19 status, age in years and sex were almost always included in the sample metadata. Where available, HLA class I and class II types were obtained from metadata supplied by the sample provider rather than from assay-based typing. Overall study results and their limits: Clinical and demographic metadata were provided uncurated, with the amount varying by source and participant.

In this chain, TRBV11-3 is recombined with TRBJ1-4; a tentative D match to TRBD1 spans 6 bases. This TCR was recovered from a woman in her 70s with acute or convalescent COVID-19. Material for sequencing was peripheral blood. The bases read TGTGCCAGCAGTGGACAGCGGCCGAATGAAAAACTGTTTTTT. This encodes CASSGQRPNEKLFF.